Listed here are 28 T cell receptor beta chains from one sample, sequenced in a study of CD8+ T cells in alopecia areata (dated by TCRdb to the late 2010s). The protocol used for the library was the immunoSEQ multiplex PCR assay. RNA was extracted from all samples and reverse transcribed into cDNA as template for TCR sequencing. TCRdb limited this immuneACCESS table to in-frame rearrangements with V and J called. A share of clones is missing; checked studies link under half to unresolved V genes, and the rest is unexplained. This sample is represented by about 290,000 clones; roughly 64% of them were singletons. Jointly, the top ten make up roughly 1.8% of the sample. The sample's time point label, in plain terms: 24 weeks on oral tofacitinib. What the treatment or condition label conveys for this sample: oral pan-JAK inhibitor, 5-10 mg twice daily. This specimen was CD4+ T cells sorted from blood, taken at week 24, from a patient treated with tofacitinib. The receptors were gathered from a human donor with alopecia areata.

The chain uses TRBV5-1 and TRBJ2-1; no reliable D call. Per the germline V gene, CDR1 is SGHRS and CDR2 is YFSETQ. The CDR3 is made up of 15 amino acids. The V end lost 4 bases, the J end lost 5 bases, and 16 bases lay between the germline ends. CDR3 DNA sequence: TGCGCCAGCAGCATTCTAACCGGTACCGACAATGAGCAGTTCTTC. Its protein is CASSILTGTDNEQFF.

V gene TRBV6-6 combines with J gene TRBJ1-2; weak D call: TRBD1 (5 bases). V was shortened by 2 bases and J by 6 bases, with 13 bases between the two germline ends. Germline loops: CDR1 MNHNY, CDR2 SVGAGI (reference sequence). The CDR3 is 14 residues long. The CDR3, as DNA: TGTGCCAGCAGTTACCACCTGACAGCGGATGGCTACACCTTC. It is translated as CASSYHLTADGYTF.

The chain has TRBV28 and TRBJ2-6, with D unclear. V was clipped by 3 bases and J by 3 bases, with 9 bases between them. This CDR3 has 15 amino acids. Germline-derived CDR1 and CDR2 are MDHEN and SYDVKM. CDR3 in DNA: TGTGCCAGCAGTTTCCAGGATGGTGGGGCCAACGTCCTGACTTTC. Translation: CASSFQDGGANVLTF.

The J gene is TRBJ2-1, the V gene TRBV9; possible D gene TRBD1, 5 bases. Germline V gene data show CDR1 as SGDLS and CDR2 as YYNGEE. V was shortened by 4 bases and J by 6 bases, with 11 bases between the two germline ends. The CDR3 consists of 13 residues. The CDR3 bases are TGTGCCAGCAGCTCTGACAGAGGCAATGAGCAGTTCTTC. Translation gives CASSSDRGNEQFF.

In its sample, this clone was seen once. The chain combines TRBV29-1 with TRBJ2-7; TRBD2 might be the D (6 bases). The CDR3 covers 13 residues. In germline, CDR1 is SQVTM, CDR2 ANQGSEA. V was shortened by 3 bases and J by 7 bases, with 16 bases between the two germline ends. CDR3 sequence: CSVELGGVREQYF. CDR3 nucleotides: TGCAGCGTTGAGTTGGGCGGGGTGAGGGAGCAGTACTTC.

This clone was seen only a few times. The CDR3 here is CSAGADQPQHF. The CDR3 DNA sequence: TGCAGTGCAGGGGCGGACCAGCCCCAGCATTTT. The chain carries TRBV29-1 and TRBJ1-5; possibly TRBD1 for D (6 bases). The CDR3 is made up of 11 amino acids. From germline, CDR1 is SQVTM and CDR2 ANQGSEA. The variable domain in full, completed from reference TRBV29-1 and TRBJ1-5, reads SAVISQKPSRDICQRGTSLTIQCQVDSQVTMMFWYRQQPGQSLTLIATANQGSEATYESGFVIDKFPISRPNLTFSTLTVSNMSPEDSSIYLCSAGADQPQHFGDGTRLSIL.

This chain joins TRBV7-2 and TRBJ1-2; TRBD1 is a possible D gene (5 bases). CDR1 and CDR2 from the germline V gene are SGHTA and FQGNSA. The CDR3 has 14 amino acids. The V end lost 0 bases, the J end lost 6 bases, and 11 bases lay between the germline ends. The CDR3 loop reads CASSLARGYDGYTF. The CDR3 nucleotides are TGTGCCAGCAGCTTAGCGAGGGGTTACGATGGCTACACCTTC.

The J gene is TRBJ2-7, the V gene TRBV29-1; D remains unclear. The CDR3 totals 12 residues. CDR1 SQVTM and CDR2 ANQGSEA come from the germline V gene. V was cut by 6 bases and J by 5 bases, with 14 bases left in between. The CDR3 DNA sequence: TGCAGCGTCGGATCCGTTCCCCACGAGCAGTACTTC. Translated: CSVGSVPHEQYF.

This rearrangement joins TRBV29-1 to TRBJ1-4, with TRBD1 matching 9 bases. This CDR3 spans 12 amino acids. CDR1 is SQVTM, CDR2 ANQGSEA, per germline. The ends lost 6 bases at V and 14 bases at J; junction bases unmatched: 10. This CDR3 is CSVAGTGYTLFF. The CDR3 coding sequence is TGCAGCGTCGCCGGGACAGGGTATACCCTGTTTTTT.

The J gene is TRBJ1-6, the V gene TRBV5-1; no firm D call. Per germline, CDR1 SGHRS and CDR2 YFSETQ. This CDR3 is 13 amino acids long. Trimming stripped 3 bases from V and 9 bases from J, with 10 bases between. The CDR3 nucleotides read TGCGCCAGCAGCTCCCATGTTGGTTCACCCCTCCACTTT. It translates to CASSSHVGSPLHF.

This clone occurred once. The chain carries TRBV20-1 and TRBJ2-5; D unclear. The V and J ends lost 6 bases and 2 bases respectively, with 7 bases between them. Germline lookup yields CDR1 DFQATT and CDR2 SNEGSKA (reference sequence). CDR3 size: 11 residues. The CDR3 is CSAKTQETQYF. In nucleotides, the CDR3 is TGCAGTGCGAAGACTCAAGAGACCCAGTACTTC.

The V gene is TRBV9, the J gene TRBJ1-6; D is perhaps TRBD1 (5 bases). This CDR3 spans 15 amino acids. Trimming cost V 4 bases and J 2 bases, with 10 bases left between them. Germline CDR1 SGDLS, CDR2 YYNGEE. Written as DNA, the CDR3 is TGTGCCAGCAGCCCCCGGGGGGCCTATAATTCACCCCTCCACTTT. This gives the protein CASSPRGAYNSPLHF. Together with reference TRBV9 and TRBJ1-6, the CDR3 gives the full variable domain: DSGVTQTPKHLITATGQRVTLRCSPRSGDLSVYWYQQSLDQGLQFLIQYYNGEERAKGNILERFSAQQFPDLHSELNLSSLELGDSALYFCASSPRGAYNSPLHFGNGTRLTVT.

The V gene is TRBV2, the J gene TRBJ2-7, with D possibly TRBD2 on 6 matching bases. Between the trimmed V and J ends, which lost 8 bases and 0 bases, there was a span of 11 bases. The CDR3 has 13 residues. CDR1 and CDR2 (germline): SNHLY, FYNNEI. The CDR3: CASGDFSSYEQYF. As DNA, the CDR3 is TGTGCCAGCGGGGACTTTTCCTCCTACGAGCAGTACTTC. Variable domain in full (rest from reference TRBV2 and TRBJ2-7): EPEVTQTPSHQVTQMGQEVILRCVPISNHLYFYWYRQILGQKVEFLVSFYNNEISEKSEIFDDQFSVERPDGSNFTLKIRSTKLEDSAMYFCASGDFSSYEQYFGPGTRLTVT.

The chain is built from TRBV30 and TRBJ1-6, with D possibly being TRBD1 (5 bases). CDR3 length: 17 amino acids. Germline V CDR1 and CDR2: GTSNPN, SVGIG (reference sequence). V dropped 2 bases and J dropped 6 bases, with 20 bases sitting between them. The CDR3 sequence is CAWSLWRVSGRNSPLHF. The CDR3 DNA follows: TGTGCCTGGAGTTTGTGGCGGGTTTCGGGGCGTAATTCACCCCTCCACTTT.

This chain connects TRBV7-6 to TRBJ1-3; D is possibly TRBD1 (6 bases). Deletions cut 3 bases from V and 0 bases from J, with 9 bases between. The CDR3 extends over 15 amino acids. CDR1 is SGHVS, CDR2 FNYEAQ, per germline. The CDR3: CASSFRQASGNTIYF. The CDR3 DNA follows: TGTGCCAGCAGCTTCCGACAGGCCTCTGGAAACACCATATATTTT. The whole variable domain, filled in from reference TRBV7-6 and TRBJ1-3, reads GAGVSQSPRYKVTKRGQDVALRCDPISGHVSLYWYRQALGQGPEFLTYFNYEAQQDKSGLPNDRFSAERPEGSISTLTIQRTEQRDSAMYRCASSFRQASGNTIYFGEGSWLTVV.

The DNA of the CDR3 is TGTGCCATCAAGGAGGGGCAGAGCACAGATACGCAGTATTTT. It codes for CAIKEGQSTDTQYF. The gene calls are TRBV10-3 and TRBJ2-3; a possible D gene is TRBD2 (6 bases). The V end was cut by 7 bases, the J end by 0 bases, with 11 bases between. The V gene's germline CDR1 is ENHRY and CDR2 SYGVKD. This CDR3 has 14 residues.

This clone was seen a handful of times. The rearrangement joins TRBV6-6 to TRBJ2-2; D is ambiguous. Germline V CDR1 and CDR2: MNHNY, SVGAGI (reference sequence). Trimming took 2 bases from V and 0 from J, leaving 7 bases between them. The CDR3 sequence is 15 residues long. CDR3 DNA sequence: TGTGCCAGCAGTTACGGGCTAGCGAACACCGGGGAGCTGTTTTTT. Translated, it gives CASSYGLANTGELFF.

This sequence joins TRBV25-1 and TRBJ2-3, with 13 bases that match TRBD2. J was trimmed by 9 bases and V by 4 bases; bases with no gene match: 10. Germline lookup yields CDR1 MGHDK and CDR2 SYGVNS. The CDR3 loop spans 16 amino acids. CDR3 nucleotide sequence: TGTGCCAGCAGTGGCACTAGCGGGGGGGCCTCGTGGACGCAGTATTTT. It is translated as CASSGTSGGASWTQYF.

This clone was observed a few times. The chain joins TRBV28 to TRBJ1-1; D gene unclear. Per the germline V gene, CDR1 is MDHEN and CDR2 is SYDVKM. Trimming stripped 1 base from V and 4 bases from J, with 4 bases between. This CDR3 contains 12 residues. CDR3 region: CASSLYSTEAFF. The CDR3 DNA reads TGTGCCAGCAGTTTATACAGCACTGAAGCTTTCTTT.

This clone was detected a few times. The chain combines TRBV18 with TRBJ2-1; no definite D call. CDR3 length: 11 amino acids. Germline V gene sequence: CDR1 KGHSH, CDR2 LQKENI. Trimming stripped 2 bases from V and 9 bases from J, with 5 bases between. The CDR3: CASSPVGEQFF. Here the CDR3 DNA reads TGTGCCAGCTCACCAGTCGGTGAGCAGTTCTTC. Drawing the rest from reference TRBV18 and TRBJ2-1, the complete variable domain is NAGVMQNPRHLVRRRGQEARLRCSPMKGHSHVYWYRQLPEEGLKFMVYLQKENIIDESGMPKERFSAEFPKEGPSILRIQQVVRGDSAAYFCASSPVGEQFFGPGTRLTVL.

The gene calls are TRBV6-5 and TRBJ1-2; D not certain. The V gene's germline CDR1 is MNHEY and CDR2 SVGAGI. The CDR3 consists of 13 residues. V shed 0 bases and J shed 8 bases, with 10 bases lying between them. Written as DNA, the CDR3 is TGTGCCAGCAGTTACTCAGGTTTCCAGGGCTACACCTTC. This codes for CASSYSGFQGYTF.

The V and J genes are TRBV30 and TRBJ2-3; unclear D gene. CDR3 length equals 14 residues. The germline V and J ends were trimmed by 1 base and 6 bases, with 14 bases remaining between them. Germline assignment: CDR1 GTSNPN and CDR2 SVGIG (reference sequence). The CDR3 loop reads CAWSDPPSKDTQYF. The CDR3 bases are TGTGCCTGGAGTGACCCGCCTAGTAAGGATACGCAGTATTTT.

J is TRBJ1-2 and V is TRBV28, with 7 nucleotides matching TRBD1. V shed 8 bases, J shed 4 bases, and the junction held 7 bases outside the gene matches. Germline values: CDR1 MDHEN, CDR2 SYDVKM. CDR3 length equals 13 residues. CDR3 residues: CASSRDSLYGYTF. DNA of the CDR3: TGTGCCAGCTCCCGGGACAGCCTCTATGGCTACACCTTC.

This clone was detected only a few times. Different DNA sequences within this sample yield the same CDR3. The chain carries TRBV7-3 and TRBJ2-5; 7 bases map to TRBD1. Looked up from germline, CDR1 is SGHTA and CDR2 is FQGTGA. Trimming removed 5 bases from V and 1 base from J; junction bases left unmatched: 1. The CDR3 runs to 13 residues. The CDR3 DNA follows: TGTGCCAGCAGCAGGGACAGCCAAGAGACCCAGTACTTC. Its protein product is CASSRDSQETQYF.

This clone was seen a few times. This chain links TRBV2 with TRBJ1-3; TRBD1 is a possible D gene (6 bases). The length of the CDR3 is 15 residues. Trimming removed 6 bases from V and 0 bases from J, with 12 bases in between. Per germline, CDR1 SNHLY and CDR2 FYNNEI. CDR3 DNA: TGTGCCAGCAGGGAGAGGACAGACTCTGGAAACACCATATATTTT. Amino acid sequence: CASRERTDSGNTIYF.

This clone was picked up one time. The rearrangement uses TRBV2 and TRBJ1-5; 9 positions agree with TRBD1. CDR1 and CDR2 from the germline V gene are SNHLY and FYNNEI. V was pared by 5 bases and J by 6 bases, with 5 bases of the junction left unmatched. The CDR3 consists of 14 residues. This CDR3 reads CASSPTGGVQPQHF. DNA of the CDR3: TGTGCCAGCAGTCCCACAGGGGGCGTTCAGCCCCAGCATTTT.

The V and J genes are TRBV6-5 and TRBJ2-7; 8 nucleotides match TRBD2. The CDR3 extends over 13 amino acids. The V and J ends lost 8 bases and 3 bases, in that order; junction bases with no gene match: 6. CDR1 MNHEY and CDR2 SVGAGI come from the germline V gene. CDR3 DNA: TGTGCCAGCGGTACAGCGGGGGACTACGAGCAGTACTTC. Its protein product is CASGTAGDYEQYF.

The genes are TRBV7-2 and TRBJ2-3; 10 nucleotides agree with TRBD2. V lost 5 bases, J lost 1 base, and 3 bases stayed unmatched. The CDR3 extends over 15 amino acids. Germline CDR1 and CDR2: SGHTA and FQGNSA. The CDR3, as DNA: TGTGCCAGCAGCGATACTAGCGGGGGCACAGATACGCAGTATTTT. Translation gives CASSDTSGGTDTQYF. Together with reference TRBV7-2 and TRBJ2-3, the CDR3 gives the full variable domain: GAGVSQSPSNKVTEKGKDVELRCDPISGHTALYWYRQSLGQGLEFLIYFQGNSAPDKSGLPSDRFSAERTGGSVSTLTIQRTQQEDSAVYLCASSDTSGGTDTQYFGPGTRLTVL.